The rows below give T cell receptor beta chains drawn from one sample of a study of shared clonotypes between healthy human individuals. Generated by immunoSEQ multiplex PCR, the TCRdb table keeps only in-frame clones and is missing some. Altogether approximately 2,000,000 clones are present, around 90% being singletons, with the ten largest covering 0.37%. Sample: naive CD4+ T cells from PBMCs. These TCRs come from a man between 18 and 35 years old in good health. Some clones in this sample may be carry-over from other donors' samples. The CDR3 runs from the conserved cysteine through the conserved F or W. D genes are given only for firm matches. Some rows mark clone size as missing; the rest say once, few, many or name a class of expanded clone.

clone size | D gene | J gene | V gene | CDR3 DNA | CDR3 protein
. | . | TRBJ2-5 | TRBV10-1 | TGCGCCAGCAGGCAAGAGACCCAGTACTTC | CASRQETQYF
once | TRBD2 | TRBJ2-1 | TRBV2 | TGTGCCAGCAGTGAAGCCGGGACTAGGCGTCTCAATGAGCAGTTCTTC | CASSEAGTRRLNEQFF
. | . | TRBJ2-5 | TRBV29-1 | TGCAGCGTTGAAGATCTGTTAAGCAAAGAGACCCAGTACTTC | CSVEDLLSKETQYF
. | . | TRBJ2-7 | TRBV18 | TGTGCCAGCTCACCGAGGTTGGCAGGGGACCACGAGCAGTACTTC | CASSPRLAGDHEQYF
. | . | TRBJ1-3 | TRBV10-3 | TGTGCCACCCGATCTAAAGAGGTCTCTGGAAACACCATATATTTT | CATRSKEVSGNTIYF
. | TRBD2 | TRBJ2-1 | TRBV15 | TGTGCCACCAGCAGAGATCGAGGGGGGACTAGAACTGGGAATGAGCAGTTCTTC | CATSRDRGGTRTGNEQFF
once | . | TRBJ1-3 | TRBV6-5 | TGTGCCAGCAGTTACTCGACGAGCTCTGGAAACACCATATATTTT | CASSYSTSSGNTIYF
. | . | TRBJ2-3 | TRBV5-1 | TGCGCCAGCAGCCTGGAGGGGTTAACGGGACCCCTCGGAGATACGCAGTATTTT | CASSLEGLTGPLGDTQYF
. | . | TRBJ2-3 | TRBV9 | TGTGCCAGCAGCGGGCTAGGAAGCACAGATACGCAGTATTTT | CASSGLGSTDTQYF
once | TRBD1 | TRBJ2-1 | TRBV19 | TGTGCCAGTAGTATATTATCATCACAGGGGGATGAGCAGTTCTTC | CASSILSSQGDEQFF
few | . | TRBJ1-5 | TRBV19 | TGTGCCAGTAGTACTTCCGGGTCTCAGCCCCAGCATTTT | CASSTSGSQPQHF
once | . | TRBJ1-1 | TRBV7-3 | TGTGCCAGCAGCTTATCTGGGACTGAAGCTTTCTTT | CASSLSGTEAFF
once | . | TRBJ1-3 | TRBV29-1 | TGCAGCGCCCTGACAGACTCTGGAAACACCATATATTTT | CSALTDSGNTIYF
. | . | TRBJ2-7 | TRBV6-1 | TGTGCCAGCAGTGAAGGGCCGAACAGGGAGTTGTACGAGCAGTACTTC | CASSEGPNRELYEQYF
. | . | TRBJ2-1 | TRBV5-1 | TGCGCCAGCAGCTTTAGCTCAAGGGATGAGCAGTTCTTC | CASSFSSRDEQFF
. | TRBD2 | TRBJ2-5 | TRBV5-1 | TGCGCCAGCAGCTCTCTAGCGGGAGCCCAAGAGACCCAGTACTTC | CASSSLAGAQETQYF
. | TRBD1 | TRBJ2-5 | TRBV27 | TGTGCCAGCACCCCCCTTATAGGGACAGGGGAGGGAGTGGAGACCCAGTACTTC | CASTPLIGTGEGVETQYF
. | TRBD1 | TRBJ1-4 | TRBV2 | TGTGCCAGCAGTGTATCCGGGACAGGGGGTTTTTCGGATGAAAAACTGTTTTTT | CASSVSGTGGFSDEKLFF
. | . | TRBJ2-7 | TRBV9 | TGTGCCAGCAGCGTGCAGGGAGGCTCCTACGAGCAGTACTTC | CASSVQGGSYEQYF
. | . | TRBJ1-6 | TRBV6-1 | TGTGCCAGCAGGAGGGATGACGCTGATTCACCCCTCCACTTT | CASRRDDADSPLHF
. | TRBD1 | TRBJ1-4 | TRBV7-9 | TGTGCCAGCAGCCAGGACAGGCTTAATGAAAAACTGTTTTTT | CASSQDRLNEKLFF
. | . | TRBJ2-3 | TRBV11-2 | TGTGCCAGCAGCCAACCGGGGGCAGGGGATACGCAGTATTTT | CASSQPGAGDTQYF
. | TRBD2 | TRBJ2-1 | TRBV28 | TGTGCCAGCACCGGGACTAGCGGGAGGGCCTACAATGAGCAGTTCTTC | CASTGTSGRAYNEQFF
. | TRBD2 | TRBJ2-7 | TRBV7-8 | TGTGCCAGCTTAGCCCCGGGGGGCGAGCAGTACTTC | CASLAPGGEQYF
once | . | TRBJ2-1 | TRBV4-1 | TGCGCCAGCAGCCAAGCATCTAGCGTAACCTACAATGAGCAGTTCTTC | CASSQASSVTYNEQFF
. | . | TRBJ1-5 | TRBV19 | TGTGCCAGTAGTCTTGGCGGTCTTTGGCGCGATCAGCCCCAGCATTTT | CASSLGGLWRDQPQHF
. | . | TRBJ2-2 | TRBV28 | TGTGCCAGCAGCCCTCTAGCGCACACGAACACCGGGGAGCTGTTTTTT | CASSPLAHTNTGELFF
. | TRBD1 | TRBJ2-7 | TRBV19 | TGTGCCAGTAGTGCGCGGACAGGGGCAACCTACGAGCAGTACTTC | CASSARTGATYEQYF
. | . | TRBJ2-7 | TRBV20-1 | TGCAGTGCTAGACCACGCCACGAGCAGTACTTC | CSARPRHEQYF
. | . | TRBJ2-5 | TRBV5-1 | TGCGCCAGCTTAGGTAGGGGAGAGACCCAGTACTTC | CASLGRGETQYF
. | . | TRBJ1-6 | TRBV27 | TGTGCCAGCAGTTTCGGACAGCTAAATTCACCCCTCCACTTT | CASSFGQLNSPLHF
. | . | TRBJ1-1 | TRBV27 | TGTGCCAGCAGGATCGACCGGGCGGGCACTGAAGCTTTCTTT | CASRIDRAGTEAFF
. | . | TRBJ2-6 | TRBV28 | TGTGCCAGCAGTGGGGCGGGACGGAAAAGCTCTGGGGCCAACGTCCTGACTTTC | CASSGAGRKSSGANVLTF
. | TRBD1 | TRBJ1-4 | TRBV18 | TGTGCCAGCTCGCTCCGGGACAGTGAACGTGAAAAACTGTTTTTT | CASSLRDSEREKLFF
. | TRBD1 | TRBJ1-3 | TRBV6-6 | TGTGCCAGCAGTGCCGATTACAGGGGCCCTGGAAACACCATATATTTT | CASSADYRGPGNTIYF
few | TRBD1 | TRBJ2-7 | TRBV7-9 | TGTGCCAGCAGCTTAGCAACAGGGGGAACCTTC | CASSLATGGTF
. | TRBD1 | TRBJ2-5 | TRBV7-3 | TGTGCCAGCAGCCTAACAGGGGGCAGGGAGACCCAGTACTTC | CASSLTGGRETQYF
. | TRBD1 | TRBJ1-2 | TRBV28 | TGTGCCAGCAGTTCAAGTCCCGGGACAGGGGCCGCCAACTATGGCTACACCTTC | CASSSSPGTGAANYGYTF
. | TRBD2 | TRBJ2-1 | TRBV10-1 | TGCGCCAGCAGGGGGCGGGAGTACAATGAGCAGTTCTTC | CASRGREYNEQFF
. | . | TRBJ2-7 | TRBV6-5 | TGTGCCAGCAGCTACGGGTTGGGGTGGAGCGAGCAGTACTTC | CASSYGLGWSEQYF
once | . | TRBJ1-2 | TRBV10-1 | TGCGCCAGCAGTGAAGGTACAACCGGCGGCTACACCTTC | CASSEGTTGGYTF
. | . | TRBJ1-3 | TRBV19 | TGTGCCAGTGGACCTACCATTGGAAACACCATATATTTT | CASGPTIGNTIYF
. | TRBD1 | TRBJ2-7 | TRBV7-8 | TGTGCCAGCAGCACTTCAGGGGGAATTGTTTACGAGCAGTACTTC | CASSTSGGIVYEQYF
. | . | TRBJ1-6 | TRBV28 | TGTGCCACGTGTAAGATAATTGATTCACCCCTCCACTTT | CATCKIIDSPLHF
. | . | TRBJ2-3 | TRBV18 | TGTGCCAGCTCACCACTCGACGGCACAGATACGCAGTATTTT | CASSPLDGTDTQYF
. | . | TRBJ1-3 | TRBV30 | TGTGCCTGGAACCGAGGGGGGTCCGGAAACACCATATATTTT | CAWNRGGSGNTIYF
. | TRBD1 | TRBJ1-2 | TRBV6-5 | TGTGCCAGCAGTTACTCGAGAGGGGGCAACTATGGCTACACCTTC | CASSYSRGGNYGYTF
. | TRBD2 | TRBJ2-5 | TRBV5-1 | TGCGCCAGCAGCACCAACCCTCTAGCGGGAGATGAGACCCAGTACTTC | CASSTNPLAGDETQYF
. | . | TRBJ1-1 | TRBV5-1 | TGCGCCAGCAGCTCCCAAGTCTTCGCGGTAAACACTGAAGCTTTCTTT | CASSSQVFAVNTEAFF
. | . | TRBJ2-1 | TRBV7-2 | TGTGCCAGCAGCTTAGGTGGTGAGCAGTTCTTC | CASSLGGEQFF
. | TRBD1 | TRBJ2-1 | TRBV28 | TGTGCCAGCAGTGCCCGGGACAGTTCCTCCTACAATGAGCAGTTCTTC | CASSARDSSSYNEQFF
. | . | TRBJ2-3 | TRBV2 | TGTGCCAGCAGCGCCCTGGACAGGACTAGGACAGATACGCAGTATTTT | CASSALDRTRTDTQYF
. | TRBD2 | TRBJ2-1 | TRBV7-9 | TGTGCCAGCAGCTTAGATGGGCAAGCGGGACGGCCGGATGAGCAGTTCTTC | CASSLDGQAGRPDEQFF